The 19 T cell receptor beta chains listed next were all sequenced from one sample in a study of shared clonotypes between healthy human individuals. TCRdb's copy holds only in-frame clones and misses some; the assay was immunoSEQ multiplex PCR. The data contain about 600,000 clones, roughly 98% of them singletons. CD45RO-negative cells were positively selected for CCR7, leaving out terminally differentiated effector memory CD45RA+ cells. Sequencing was carried out using naive CD8+ T cells sorted from blood. The receptors come from a man aged 25-45 years in good health.

The chain joins TRBV6-6 to TRBJ1-5, with no clear D. Germline values: CDR1 MNHNY, CDR2 SVGAGI (reference sequence). The germline V and J ends were trimmed by 1 base and 5 bases, with 9 bases remaining between them. The CDR3 covers 14 residues. CDR3 coding DNA: TGTGCCAGCAGTTACTTAGGATCCGATCAGCCCCAGCATTTT. Protein: CASSYLGSDQPQHF.

This sequence joins TRBV27 and TRBJ2-7; D possibly corresponds to TRBD1 (6 bases). Germline V gene lookup returns CDR1 MNHEY and CDR2 SMNVEV (reference sequence). V lost 2 bases to trimming and J lost 2 bases, with 16 bases between them. There are 16 residues in the CDR3. Here the CDR3 DNA reads TGTGCCAGCAGTTTAACTTGGGACACGAGAACCTACGAGCAGTACTTC. The encoded protein is CASSLTWDTRTYEQYF.

The genes are TRBV5-5 and TRBJ2-3; 9 bases align to TRBD1. Germline V gene lookup returns CDR1 SGHKS and CDR2 YYEKEE (reference sequence). V gave up 0 bases and J gave up 7 bases; unmatched junction bases: 6. This CDR3 has 15 residues. CDR3 sequence: CASSLGGTGPYTQYF. DNA of the CDR3: TGTGCCAGCAGCTTGGGGGGGACAGGGCCGTATACGCAGTATTTT.

The genes are TRBV7-8 and TRBJ2-1; D gene ambiguous. The CDR3 consists of 16 residues. Per the germline V gene, CDR1 is SGHVS and CDR2 is FQNEAQ. Between the trimmed V and J ends, which lost 2 bases and 2 bases, there was a span of 13 bases. The CDR3 protein is CASSLLQTGPYNEQFF. The CDR3 DNA is TGTGCCAGCAGCTTACTCCAGACCGGGCCCTACAATGAGCAGTTCTTC.

The gene calls are TRBV29-1 and TRBJ2-1, with 7 bases matching TRBD2. The J segment lost 9 bases and the V segment lost 0 bases, leaving 14 bases of the junction unmatched. Per the germline V gene, CDR1 is SQVTM and CDR2 is ANQGSEA. The CDR3 is 16 residues long. The DNA of the CDR3 is TGCAGCGTTGAAGATGAGTGGGGAGGGAAAGTGGGTGAGCAGTTCTTC. As protein: CSVEDEWGGKVGEQFF.

This chain connects TRBV21-1 to TRBJ2-7; the listed D gene, TRBD1, was not tested against the DNA. TRBV21-1 is a documented pseudogene. CDR3 size: 18 residues. CDR3 nucleotide sequence: TGTGCCAGCAGCCACTACAGGGGGCGTGAGAACCAAAAATACGAGCAGTACTTC. It is translated as CASSHYRGRENQKYEQYF.

CDR3 in amino acids: CASSPRQGFADTQYF. The CDR3, as DNA: TGTGCCAGCTCACCCCGACAGGGTTTTGCAGATACGCAGTATTTT. The chain is built from TRBV18 and TRBJ2-3; TRBD1 matches at 7 bases. CDR3 length: 15 amino acids. Per germline, CDR1 KGHSH and CDR2 LQKENI. V lost 3 bases to trimming and J lost 4 bases; unmatched junction nucleotides: 7.

Points on this clone: This CDR3 is also generated by other DNA sequences in the sample. The chain couples TRBV5-5 to TRBJ2-5; 11 bases fit TRBD1. Germline lookup yields CDR1 SGHKS and CDR2 YYEKEE (reference sequence). The V and J ends lost 0 bases and 5 bases, in that order; junction bases with no gene match: 3. This CDR3 is 15 amino acids long. The CDR3 protein is CASSLVGQGVETQYF. The DNA of the CDR3 is TGTGCCAGCAGCTTGGTGGGACAGGGGGTTGAGACCCAGTACTTC.

Points on this clone: This CDR3 is also generated by other DNA sequences in the sample. J is TRBJ2-1 and V is TRBV6-5; D gene unclear. Germline CDR1 reads MNHEY; CDR2 reads SVGAGI. V shed 2 bases and J shed 3 bases, with 5 bases lying between them. The CDR3 spans 13 residues. The chain's CDR3 is CASSYGLYNEQFF. CDR3 sequence (DNA): TGTGCCAGCAGTTACGGGCTCTACAATGAGCAGTTCTTC.

The table lists this clone with a count of one. The chain links TRBV11-1 to TRBJ2-1; D remains ambiguous. This CDR3 comprises 15 residues. The V and J ends lost 5 bases and 4 bases respectively, with 15 bases between them. Germline-derived CDR1 and CDR2 are SGHAT and FQDESV (reference sequence). CDR3 loop: CASSAVGEGYNEQFF. In DNA form, the CDR3 reads TGTGCCAGCAGCGCCGTTGGGGAAGGATACAATGAGCAGTTCTTC.

This sequence joins TRBV9 and TRBJ2-1; no clear D gene. Trimming stripped 0 bases from V and 10 bases from J, with 8 bases between. CDR1 SGDLS and CDR2 YYNGEE come from the germline V gene. CDR3 length: 12 amino acids. The CDR3: CASSVASTEQFF. The CDR3, as DNA: TGTGCCAGCAGCGTAGCATCGACAGAGCAGTTCTTC. Combining the CDR3 with reference TRBV9 and TRBJ2-1 gives the whole variable domain DSGVTQTPKHLITATGQRVTLRCSPRSGDLSVYWYQQSLDQGLQFLIQYYNGEERAKGNILERFSAQQFPDLHSELNLSSLELGDSALYFCASSVASTEQFFGPGTRLTVL.

The chain combines TRBV2 with TRBJ2-3; 11 bases line up with TRBD2. The CDR3 totals 15 residues. V lost 10 bases to trimming and J lost 5 bases; unmatched junction nucleotides: 11. The germline CDR1 and CDR2 sequences are SNHLY and FYNNEI. In nucleotides, the CDR3 is TGTGCCACCAAAAAGACTAGCGGGATAGGAGATACGCAGTATTTT. Protein product: CATKKTSGIGDTQYF.

The chain is built from TRBV28 and TRBJ2-7, with D possibly matching TRBD1 (5 bases). V shed 2 bases and J shed 2 bases, with 10 bases lying between them. In germline, CDR1 is MDHEN, CDR2 SYDVKM. This CDR3 comprises 14 residues. This CDR3 is CASSLRGLTYEQYF. The CDR3 DNA follows: TGTGCCAGCAGTTTAAGGGGCCTAACCTACGAGCAGTACTTC.

V gene TRBV10-2 combines with J gene TRBJ2-7; either TRBD1 or TRBD2 may fit D (5 bases each). CDR3 length: 14 residues. The germline CDR1 and CDR2 sequences are WSHSY and SAAADI. V lost 6 bases to trimming and J lost 1 base, with 13 bases between them. CDR3 in amino acids: CASRDSRGSYEQYF. CDR3 bases: TGCGCCAGCAGAGACAGTCGGGGATCCTACGAGCAGTACTTC.

The rearrangement joins TRBV7-2 to TRBJ2-5; D is unclear. The CDR3 is made up of 14 amino acids. Trimming took 3 bases from V and 2 from J, leaving 10 bases between them. Germline loops: CDR1 SGHTA, CDR2 FQGNSA. CDR3 bases: TGTGCCAGCAGCTTTTGGGCAGAACAAGAGACCCAGTACTTC. It is translated as CASSFWAEQETQYF.

On this clone: At the DNA level, this CDR3 is encoded by other sequences in the same sample as well. The chain combines TRBV6-5 with TRBJ2-1, with no clear D. Germline-derived CDR1 and CDR2 are MNHEY and SVGAGI. The CDR3 runs to 10 residues. Between the trimmed V and J ends, which lost 8 bases and 5 bases, there was a span of 4 bases. The CDR3 here is CASGNNEQFF. CDR3 DNA: TGTGCCAGCGGAAACAATGAGCAGTTCTTC.

The chain carries TRBV4-1 and TRBJ2-7; TRBD2 agrees at 7 bases. With 1 base clipped from V and 3 bases from J, the junction kept 9 bases outside the gene matches. The CDR3 loop spans 16 amino acids. CDR1 and CDR2 from the germline V gene are MGHRA and YSYEKL. CDR3 residues: CASSQGWGAGNYEQYF. The CDR3 DNA reads as TGCGCCAGCAGCCAAGGCTGGGGAGCGGGGAACTACGAGCAGTACTTC.

V gene TRBV7-9 combines with J gene TRBJ1-1; 7 bases are shared with TRBD1. The germline gives CDR1 SEHNR, CDR2 FQNEAQ (reference sequence). The CDR3 has 16 amino acids. The junction had 9 bases not matched to a gene; V was cut back by 4 bases and J by 1 base. DNA of the CDR3: TGTGCCAGCAGCTCGGTGGGGGACAGCCCGAACACTGAAGCTTTCTTT. This sequence encodes CASSSVGDSPNTEAFF.

The chain combines TRBV4-1 with TRBJ1-5; possibly TRBD1 for D (5 bases). The CDR3 runs 15 residues. The V end was cut by 1 base, the J end by 7 bases, with 14 bases between. Germline CDR1 and CDR2: MGHRA and YSYEKL. This CDR3 reads CASSQVRAGGQPQHF. The CDR3 DNA is TGCGCCAGCAGCCAAGTCAGGGCGGGGGGACAGCCCCAGCATTTT.